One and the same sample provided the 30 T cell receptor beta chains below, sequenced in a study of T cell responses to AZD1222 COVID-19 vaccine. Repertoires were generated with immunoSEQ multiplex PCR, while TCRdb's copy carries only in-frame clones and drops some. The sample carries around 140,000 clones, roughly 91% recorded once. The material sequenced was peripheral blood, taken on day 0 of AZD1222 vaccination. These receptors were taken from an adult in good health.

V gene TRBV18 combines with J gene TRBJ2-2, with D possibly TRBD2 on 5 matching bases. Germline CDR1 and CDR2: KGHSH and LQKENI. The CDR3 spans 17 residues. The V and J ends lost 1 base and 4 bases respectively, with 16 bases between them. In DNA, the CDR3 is TGTGCCAGCTCACCACGAGCGGTGGCAGGACGCACCGGGGAGCTGTTTTTT. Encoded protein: CASSPRAVAGRTGELFF.

Here the CDR3 reads CAIRSGSNTGELFF. The CDR3 nucleotides are TGTGCCATCAGAAGCGGTTCGAACACCGGGGAGCTGTTTTTT. The chain combines TRBV10-3 with TRBJ2-2; tentatively, D is TRBD2 (5 bases). The V gene's germline CDR1 is ENHRY and CDR2 SYGVKD. The germline V and J ends were trimmed by 6 bases and 0 bases, with 8 bases remaining between them. The CDR3 consists of 14 residues.

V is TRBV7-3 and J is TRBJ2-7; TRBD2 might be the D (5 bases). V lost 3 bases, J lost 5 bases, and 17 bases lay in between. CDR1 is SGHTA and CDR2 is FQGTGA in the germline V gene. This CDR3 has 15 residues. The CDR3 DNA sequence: TGTGCCAGCAGCTTTACCCCGGGAAGCGGCCACGAGCAGTACTTC. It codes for CASSFTPGSGHEQYF.

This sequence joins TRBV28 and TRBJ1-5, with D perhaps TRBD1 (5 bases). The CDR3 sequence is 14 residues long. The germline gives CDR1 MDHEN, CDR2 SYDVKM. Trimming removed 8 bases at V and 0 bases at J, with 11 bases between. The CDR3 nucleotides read TGTGCCAGCCACAGGAGATTTAGCAATCAGCCCCAGCATTTT. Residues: CASHRRFSNQPQHF.

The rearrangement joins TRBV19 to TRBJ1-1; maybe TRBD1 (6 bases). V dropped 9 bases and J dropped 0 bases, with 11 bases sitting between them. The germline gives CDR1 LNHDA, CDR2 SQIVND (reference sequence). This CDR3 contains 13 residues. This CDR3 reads CASGTGLNTEAFF. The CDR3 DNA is TGTGCCAGCGGAACAGGGTTGAACACTGAAGCTTTCTTT.

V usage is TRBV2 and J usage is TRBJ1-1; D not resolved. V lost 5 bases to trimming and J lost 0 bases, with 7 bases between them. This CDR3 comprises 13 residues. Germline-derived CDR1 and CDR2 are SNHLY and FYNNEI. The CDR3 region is CASSLFLNTEAFF. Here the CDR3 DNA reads TGTGCCAGCAGTCTCTTCCTGAACACTGAAGCTTTCTTT.

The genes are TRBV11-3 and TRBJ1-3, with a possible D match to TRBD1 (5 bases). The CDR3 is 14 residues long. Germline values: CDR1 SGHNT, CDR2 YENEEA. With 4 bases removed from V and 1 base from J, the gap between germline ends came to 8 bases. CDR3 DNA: TGTGCCAGCAGCTCCGGGGGGTCTGGAAACACCATATATTTT. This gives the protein CASSSGGSGNTIYF.

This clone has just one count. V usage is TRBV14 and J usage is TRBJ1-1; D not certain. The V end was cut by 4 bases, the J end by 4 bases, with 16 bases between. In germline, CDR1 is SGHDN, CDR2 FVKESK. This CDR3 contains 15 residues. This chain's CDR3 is CASSPWARASTEAFF. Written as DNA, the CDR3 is TGTGCCAGCAGCCCCTGGGCGAGGGCTAGCACTGAAGCTTTCTTT.

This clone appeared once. CDR3 sequence (DNA): TGTGCCAGCAGGGCCGGACAGTATGGCTACACCTTC. Translation: CASRAGQYGYTF. The V and J genes are TRBV28 and TRBJ1-2; D is possibly TRBD1 (6 bases). The CDR3 totals 12 residues. Germline lookup yields CDR1 MDHEN and CDR2 SYDVKM. Trimming took off 6 bases at V and 5 bases at J, with 10 bases between the two ends.

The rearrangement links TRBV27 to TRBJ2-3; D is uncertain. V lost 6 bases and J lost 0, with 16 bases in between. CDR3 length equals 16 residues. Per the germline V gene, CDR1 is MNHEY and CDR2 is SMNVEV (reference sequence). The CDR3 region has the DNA TGTGCCAGCAGCTCCCGAAGAACGACTAGCACAGATACGCAGTATTTT. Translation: CASSSRRTTSTDTQYF.

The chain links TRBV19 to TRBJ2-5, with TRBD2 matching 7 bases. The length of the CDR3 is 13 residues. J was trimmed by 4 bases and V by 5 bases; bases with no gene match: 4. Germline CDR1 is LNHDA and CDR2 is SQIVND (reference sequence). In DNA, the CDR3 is TGTGCCAGTAGTGCGAGGGAGGGAGAGACCCAGTACTTC. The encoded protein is CASSAREGETQYF. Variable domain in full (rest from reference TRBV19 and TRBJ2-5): DGGITQSPKYLFRKEGQNVTLSCEQNLNHDAMYWYRQDPGQGLRLIYYSQIVNDFQKGDIAEGYSVSREKKESFPLTVTSAQKNPTAFYLCASSAREGETQYFGPGTRLLVL.

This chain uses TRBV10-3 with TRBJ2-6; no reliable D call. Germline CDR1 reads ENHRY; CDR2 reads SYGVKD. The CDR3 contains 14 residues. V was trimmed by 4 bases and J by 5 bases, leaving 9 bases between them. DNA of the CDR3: TGTGCCATCAGTGGGGAACCCCGGGCCAACGTCCTGACTTTC. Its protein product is CAISGEPRANVLTF.

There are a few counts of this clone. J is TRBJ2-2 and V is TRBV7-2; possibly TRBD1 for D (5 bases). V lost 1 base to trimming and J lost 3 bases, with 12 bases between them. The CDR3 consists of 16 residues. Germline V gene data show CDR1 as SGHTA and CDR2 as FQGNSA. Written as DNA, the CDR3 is TGTGCCAGCAGCTTAGGGGGCACAGGTTACACCGGGGAGCTGTTTTTT. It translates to CASSLGGTGYTGELFF.

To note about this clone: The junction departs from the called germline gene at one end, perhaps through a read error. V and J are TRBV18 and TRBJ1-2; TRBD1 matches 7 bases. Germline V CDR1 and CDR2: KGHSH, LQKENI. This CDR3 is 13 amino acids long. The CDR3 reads CTSSPRTGDGYTF. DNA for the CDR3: TGTACCAGCTCACCAAGGACAGGAGATGGCTACACCTTC.

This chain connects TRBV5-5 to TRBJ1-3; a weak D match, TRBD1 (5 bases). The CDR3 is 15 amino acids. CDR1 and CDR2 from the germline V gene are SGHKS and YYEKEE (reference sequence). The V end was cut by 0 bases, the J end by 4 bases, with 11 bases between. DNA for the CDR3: TGTGCCAGCAGCTTGGCTCAGGGAGCGGGAAACACCATATATTTT. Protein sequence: CASSLAQGAGNTIYF.

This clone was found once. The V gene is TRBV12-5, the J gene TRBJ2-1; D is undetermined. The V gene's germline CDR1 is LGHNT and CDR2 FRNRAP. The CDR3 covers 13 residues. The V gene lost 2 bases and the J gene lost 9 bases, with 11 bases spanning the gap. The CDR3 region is CASGLPAGGEQFF. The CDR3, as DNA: TGTGCTAGTGGTTTGCCTGCCGGTGGTGAGCAGTTCTTC.

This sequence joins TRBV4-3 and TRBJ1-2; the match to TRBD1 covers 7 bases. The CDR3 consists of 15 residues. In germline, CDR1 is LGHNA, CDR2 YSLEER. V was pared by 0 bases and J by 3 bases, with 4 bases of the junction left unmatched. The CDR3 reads CASSQDDRADYGYTF. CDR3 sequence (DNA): TGCGCCAGCAGCCAAGATGACAGGGCGGACTATGGCTACACCTTC.

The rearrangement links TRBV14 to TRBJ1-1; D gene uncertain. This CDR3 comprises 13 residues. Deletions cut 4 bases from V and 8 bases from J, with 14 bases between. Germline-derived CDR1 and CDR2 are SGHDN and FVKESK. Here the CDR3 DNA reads TGTGCCAGCAGCCTTCCATCGGGGTACGAAGCTTTCTTT. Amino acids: CASSLPSGYEAFF.

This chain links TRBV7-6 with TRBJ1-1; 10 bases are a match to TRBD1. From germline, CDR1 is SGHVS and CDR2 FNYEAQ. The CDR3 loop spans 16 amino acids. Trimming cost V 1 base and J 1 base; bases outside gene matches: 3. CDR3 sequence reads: CASSLVRDRGNTEAFF. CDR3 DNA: TGTGCCAGCAGCTTAGTCCGGGACAGGGGGAACACTGAAGCTTTCTTT. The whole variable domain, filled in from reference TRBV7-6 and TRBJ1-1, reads GAGVSQSPRYKVTKRGQDVALRCDPISGHVSLYWYRQALGQGPEFLTYFNYEAQQDKSGLPNDRFSAERPEGSISTLTIQRTEQRDSAMYRCASSLVRDRGNTEAFFGQGTRLTVV.

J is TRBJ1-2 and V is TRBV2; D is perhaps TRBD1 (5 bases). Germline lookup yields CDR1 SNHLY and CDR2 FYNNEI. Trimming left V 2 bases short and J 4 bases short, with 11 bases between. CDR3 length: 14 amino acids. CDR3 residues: CASSELGGSYGYTF. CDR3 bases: TGTGCCAGCAGTGAATTGGGGGGTTCCTATGGCTACACCTTC.

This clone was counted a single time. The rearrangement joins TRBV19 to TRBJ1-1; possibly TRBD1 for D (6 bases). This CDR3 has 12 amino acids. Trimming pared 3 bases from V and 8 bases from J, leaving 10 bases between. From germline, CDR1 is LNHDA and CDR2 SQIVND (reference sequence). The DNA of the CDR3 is TGTGCCAGTAGTATGGGGGCGACGGAAGCTTTCTTT. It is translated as CASSMGATEAFF.

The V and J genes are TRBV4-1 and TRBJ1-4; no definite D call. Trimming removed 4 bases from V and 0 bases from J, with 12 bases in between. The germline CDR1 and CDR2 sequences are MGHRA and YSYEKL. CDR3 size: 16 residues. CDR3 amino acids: CASSLISGATNEKLFF. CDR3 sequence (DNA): TGCGCCAGCAGCCTGATATCGGGAGCAACTAATGAAAAACTGTTTTTT.

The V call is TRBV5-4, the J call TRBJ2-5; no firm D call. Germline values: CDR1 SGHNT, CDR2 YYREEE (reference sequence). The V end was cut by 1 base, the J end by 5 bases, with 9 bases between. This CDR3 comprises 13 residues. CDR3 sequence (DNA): TGTGCCAGCAGCTTGTTCGGTGGGGAGACCCAGTACTTC. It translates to CASSLFGGETQYF. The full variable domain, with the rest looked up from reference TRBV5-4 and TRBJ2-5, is ETGVTQSPTHLIKTRGQQVTLRCSSQSGHNTVSWYQQALGQGPQFIFQYYREEENGRGNFPPRFSGLQFPNYSSELNVNALELDDSALYLCASSLFGGETQYFGPGTRLLVL.

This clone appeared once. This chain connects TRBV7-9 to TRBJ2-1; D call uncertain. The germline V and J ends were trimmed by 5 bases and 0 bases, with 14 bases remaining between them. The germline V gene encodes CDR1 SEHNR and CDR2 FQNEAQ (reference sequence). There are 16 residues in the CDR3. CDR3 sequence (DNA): TGTGCCAGCAGCCCCCTGGACCCTCACTCCTACAATGAGCAGTTCTTC. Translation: CASSPLDPHSYNEQFF. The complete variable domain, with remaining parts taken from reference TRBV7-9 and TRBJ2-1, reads DTGVSQNPRHKITKRGQNVTFRCDPISEHNRLYWYRQTLGQGPEFLTYFQNEAQLEKSRLLSDRFSAERPKGSFSTLEIQRTEQGDSAMYLCASSPLDPHSYNEQFFGPGTRLTVL.

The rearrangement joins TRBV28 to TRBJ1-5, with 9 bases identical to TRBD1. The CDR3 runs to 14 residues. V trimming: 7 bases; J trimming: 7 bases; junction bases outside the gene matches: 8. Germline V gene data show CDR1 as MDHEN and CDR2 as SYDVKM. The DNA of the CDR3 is TGTGCCAGCAAGGGGAACAGGGGGCGGCAGCCCCAGCATTTT. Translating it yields CASKGNRGRQPQHF.

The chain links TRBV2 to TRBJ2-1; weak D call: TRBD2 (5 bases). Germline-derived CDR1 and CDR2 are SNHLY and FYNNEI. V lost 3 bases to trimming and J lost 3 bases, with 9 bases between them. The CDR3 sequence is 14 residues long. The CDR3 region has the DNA TGTGCCAGCAGTGAGGGAGCTAGCTACAATGAGCAGTTCTTC. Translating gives CASSEGASYNEQFF.

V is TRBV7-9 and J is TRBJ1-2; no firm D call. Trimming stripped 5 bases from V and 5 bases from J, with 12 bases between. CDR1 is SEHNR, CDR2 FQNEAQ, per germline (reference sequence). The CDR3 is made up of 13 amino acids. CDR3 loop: CASSPHPTYGYTF. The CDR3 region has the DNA TGTGCCAGCAGCCCCCACCCCACTTATGGCTACACCTTC.

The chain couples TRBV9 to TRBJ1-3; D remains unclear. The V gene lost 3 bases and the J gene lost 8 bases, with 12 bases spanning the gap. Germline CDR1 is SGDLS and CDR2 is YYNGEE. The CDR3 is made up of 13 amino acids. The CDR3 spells CASSAGGTDTIYF. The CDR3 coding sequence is TGTGCCAGCAGCGCGGGTGGAACGGACACCATATATTTT.

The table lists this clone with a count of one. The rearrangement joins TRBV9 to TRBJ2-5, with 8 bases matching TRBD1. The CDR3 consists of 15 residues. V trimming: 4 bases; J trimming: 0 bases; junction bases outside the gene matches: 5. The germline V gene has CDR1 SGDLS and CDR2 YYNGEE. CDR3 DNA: TGTGCCAGCAGCACCCGGGACAGGAACCAAGAGACCCAGTACTTC. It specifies CASSTRDRNQETQYF.

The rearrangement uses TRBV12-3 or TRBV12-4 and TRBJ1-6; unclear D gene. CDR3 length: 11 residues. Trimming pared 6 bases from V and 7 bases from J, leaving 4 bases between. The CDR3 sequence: CASSENSPLHF. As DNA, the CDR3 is TGTGCCAGCAGCGAGAATTCACCCCTCCACTTT.